A selection of T cell receptor beta chains follows, all from one sample in a study of blood T cell repertoires in COVID-19. TCRdb's copy holds only in-frame clones and misses some; the assay was immunoSEQ multiplex PCR. The repertoire includes 450,000 to 500,000 clones, 80% to 90% of them detected once, and approximately 3.4% sits in the top ten. Sequencing was done on a sample of peripheral blood. These receptors all stem from a human donor in a cohort sampled during active COVID-19. Each CDR3 is given with its conserved first and last residue. The order of the fields is CDR3 protein, CDR3 DNA, CDR3 length, V gene, clone size, J gene, D gene. A D gene is named only where the DNA matches it firmly. Not every row has a clone size; where given, it reads once, few, many or a size class.

CDR3 protein: CASSSFHSDRVGGYTF; CDR3 DNA: TGTGCCAGCAGCTCCTTCCACTCGGACAGGGTAGGGGGCTACACCTTC; CDR3 length: 16; V gene: TRBV28; clone size: -; J gene: TRBJ1-2; D gene: TRBD1
CDR3 protein: CASSSRGLGTDTQYF; CDR3 DNA: TGCGCCAGCAGCTCCAGGGGTCTCGGCACAGATACGCAGTATTTT; CDR3 length: 15; V gene: TRBV5-1; clone size: -; J gene: TRBJ2-3; D gene: -
CDR3 protein: CASSYFQGGSVTEAFF; CDR3 DNA: TGTGCCAGCAGTTACTTTCAGGGAGGATCAGTCACTGAAGCTTTCTTT; CDR3 length: 16; V gene: TRBV6-5; clone size: few; J gene: TRBJ1-1; D gene: -
CDR3 protein: CSASPGETQYF; CDR3 DNA: TGCAGTGCTAGCCCAGGGGAGACCCAGTACTTC; CDR3 length: 11; V gene: TRBV20-1; clone size: -; J gene: TRBJ2-5; D gene: -
CDR3 protein: CASSLARGGLNEQYF; CDR3 DNA: TGTGCCAGCAGCTTAGCGAGGGGAGGGCTGAACGAGCAGTACTTC; CDR3 length: 15; V gene: TRBV7-2; clone size: -; J gene: TRBJ2-7; D gene: TRBD2
CDR3 protein: CASRLTGQGMKPQHF; CDR3 DNA: TGTGCCAGCAGACTCACGGGACAAGGGATGAAGCCCCAGCATTTT; CDR3 length: 15; V gene: TRBV28; clone size: few; J gene: TRBJ1-5; D gene: -
CDR3 protein: CASSQEPTGAYGTEAFF; CDR3 DNA: TGTGCCAGCAGCCAAGAGCCAACAGGGGCTTATGGCACTGAAGCTTTCTTT; CDR3 length: 17; V gene: TRBV3-1/TRBV3-2; clone size: -; J gene: TRBJ1-1; D gene: TRBD1
CDR3 protein: CASSLGGGNSGNTIYF; CDR3 DNA: TGTGCCAGCAGCCTAGGAGGGGGTAACTCTGGAAACACCATATATTTT; CDR3 length: 16; V gene: TRBV7-2; clone size: -; J gene: TRBJ1-3; D gene: -
CDR3 protein: CASSPAGGTYEQYF; CDR3 DNA: TGTGCCAGCAGCCCAGCGGGAGGCACCTACGAGCAGTACTTC; CDR3 length: 14; V gene: TRBV7-3; clone size: -; J gene: TRBJ2-7; D gene: TRBD2
CDR3 protein: CASSQETGSYGYTF; CDR3 DNA: TGTGCCAGCAGCCAAGAGACAGGGAGCTATGGCTACACCTTC; CDR3 length: 14; V gene: TRBV4-2; clone size: few; J gene: TRBJ1-2; D gene: TRBD1
CDR3 protein: CASSTGTSGVGETQYF; CDR3 DNA: TGTGCCAGTAGTACCGGGACTAGCGGGGTGGGAGAGACCCAGTACTTC; CDR3 length: 16; V gene: TRBV19; clone size: -; J gene: TRBJ2-5; D gene: TRBD2
CDR3 protein: CASSSDRLYGYTF; CDR3 DNA: TGTGCCAGCAGCTCGGACAGACTCTATGGCTACACCTTC; CDR3 length: 13; V gene: TRBV5-6; clone size: -; J gene: TRBJ1-2; D gene: -
CDR3 protein: CASSARGSSYEQYF; CDR3 DNA: TGTGCCAGCAGCGCCCGAGGGAGCTCCTACGAGCAGTACTTC; CDR3 length: 14; V gene: TRBV9; clone size: -; J gene: TRBJ2-7; D gene: -
CDR3 protein: CASSPDSSYGYTF; CDR3 DNA: TGTGCCAGCTCACCCGACAGTTCCTATGGCTACACCTTC; CDR3 length: 13; V gene: TRBV18; clone size: -; J gene: TRBJ1-2; D gene: -
CDR3 protein: CASSQGLAAPYEQYF; CDR3 DNA: TGCGCCAGCAGCCAAGGGCTAGCGGCACCCTACGAGCAGTACTTC; CDR3 length: 15; V gene: TRBV4-1; clone size: -; J gene: TRBJ2-7; D gene: TRBD2
CDR3 protein: CASSSLTGRVNEKLFF; CDR3 DNA: TGTGCCAGCAGTTCGCTAACAGGACGGGTCAATGAAAAACTGTTTTTT; CDR3 length: 16; V gene: TRBV28; clone size: -; J gene: TRBJ1-4; D gene: -
CDR3 protein: CASSDPGDPSYNEQFF; CDR3 DNA: TGTGCCAGCAGTGACCCGGGGGACCCCTCCTACAATGAGCAGTTCTTC; CDR3 length: 16; V gene: TRBV25-1; clone size: -; J gene: TRBJ2-1; D gene: -
CDR3 protein: CASSSRDSSNQPQHF; CDR3 DNA: TGTGCCAGTAGTTCCCGGGACAGCAGCAATCAGCCCCAGCATTTT; CDR3 length: 15; V gene: TRBV19; clone size: -; J gene: TRBJ1-5; D gene: TRBD1
CDR3 protein: CASSSDRHHGYTF; CDR3 DNA: TGTGCCAGCAGCTCCGACAGGCACCATGGCTACACCTTC; CDR3 length: 13; V gene: TRBV6-5; clone size: -; J gene: TRBJ1-2; D gene: -
CDR3 protein: CTSSRGLAGGRAQETQYF; CDR3 DNA: TGCACCAGCAGCCGGGGACTAGCGGGAGGTAGGGCTCAAGAGACCCAGTACTTC; CDR3 length: 18; V gene: TRBV1; clone size: -; J gene: TRBJ2-5; D gene: -
CDR3 protein: CASSPLGHLLHF; CDR3 DNA: TGTGCCAGCAGTCCACTAGGGCATCTTCTCCACTTT; CDR3 length: 12; V gene: TRBV12-3/TRBV12-4; clone size: -; J gene: TRBJ1-6; D gene: -
CDR3 protein: CASSDGPLSSTDTQYF; CDR3 DNA: TGTGCCAGCAGTGACGGTCCCCTTTCAAGCACAGATACGCAGTATTTT; CDR3 length: 16; V gene: TRBV6-1; clone size: -; J gene: TRBJ2-3; D gene: -
CDR3 protein: CAWSRGGGPSNSPLHF; CDR3 DNA: TGTGCCTGGAGTCGAGGGGGGGGACCAAGTAATTCACCCCTCCACTTT; CDR3 length: 16; V gene: TRBV30; clone size: -; J gene: TRBJ1-6; D gene: -
CDR3 protein: CASSSSGGVYGYTF; CDR3 DNA: TGTGCCAGCAGTTCCTCAGGGGGCGTCTATGGCTACACCTTC; CDR3 length: 14; V gene: TRBV6-5; clone size: once; J gene: TRBJ1-2; D gene: TRBD1
CDR3 protein: CSVKTGVEPYNEQFF; CDR3 DNA: TGCAGTGTTAAAACAGGAGTAGAACCCTACAATGAGCAGTTCTTC; CDR3 length: 15; V gene: TRBV29-1; clone size: few; J gene: TRBJ2-1; D gene: -
CDR3 protein: CASSATGIPSAAFF; CDR3 DNA: TGTGCCAGCAGTGCTACAGGTATACCATCAGCCGCTTTCTTT; CDR3 length: 14; V gene: TRBV6-2/TRBV6-3; clone size: few; J gene: TRBJ1-1; D gene: -
CDR3 protein: CAWDEVPFAAGVSGELFF; CDR3 DNA: TGTGCCTGGGACGAAGTCCCCTTTGCGGCGGGAGTCTCCGGGGAGCTGTTTTTT; CDR3 length: 18; V gene: TRBV30; clone size: -; J gene: TRBJ2-2; D gene: TRBD2
CDR3 protein: CASTYSGRSYEQYF; CDR3 DNA: TGTGCCAGCACCTATAGCGGACGCTCCTACGAGCAGTACTTC; CDR3 length: 14; V gene: TRBV5-4; clone size: -; J gene: TRBJ2-7; D gene: -
CDR3 protein: CASSWRTGGNTIYF; CDR3 DNA: TGTGCCAGCAGCTGGAGGACAGGGGGAAACACCATATATTTT; CDR3 length: 14; V gene: TRBV7-9; clone size: -; J gene: TRBJ1-3; D gene: TRBD1
CDR3 protein: CASGSTNTGELFF; CDR3 DNA: TGTGCCAGCGGTAGCACTAACACCGGGGAGCTGTTTTTT; CDR3 length: 13; V gene: TRBV12-3/TRBV12-4; clone size: -; J gene: TRBJ2-2; D gene: -
CDR3 protein: CASSRGLAGGIPYNEQFF; CDR3 DNA: TGTGCCAGCAGCCGCGGACTAGCGGGAGGTATCCCCTACAATGAGCAGTTCTTC; CDR3 length: 18; V gene: TRBV3-1/TRBV3-2; clone size: -; J gene: TRBJ2-1; D gene: TRBD2
CDR3 protein: CASSDFGNTQYF; CDR3 DNA: TGTGCCAGCAGTGACTTCGGGAATACGCAGTATTTT; CDR3 length: 12; V gene: TRBV2; clone size: -; J gene: TRBJ2-3; D gene: -
CDR3 protein: CASSRYTDTQYF; CDR3 DNA: TGTGCCAGCAGCCGTTACACAGATACGCAGTATTTT; CDR3 length: 12; V gene: TRBV12-3/TRBV12-4; clone size: once; J gene: TRBJ2-3; D gene: -
CDR3 protein: CASSPGRDRGVDEQFF; CDR3 DNA: TGTGCCAGCAGTCCGGGTCGGGACAGGGGGGTGGATGAGCAGTTCTTC; CDR3 length: 16; V gene: TRBV9; clone size: -; J gene: TRBJ2-1; D gene: TRBD1
CDR3 protein: CASSLSGAGNTIYF; CDR3 DNA: TGTGCCAGCAGCTTAAGCGGGGCTGGAAACACCATATATTTT; CDR3 length: 14; V gene: TRBV5-5; clone size: -; J gene: TRBJ1-3; D gene: -
CDR3 protein: CASGLLQGFGNTIYF; CDR3 DNA: TGTGCTAGTGGTTTGCTCCAGGGGTTTGGAAACACCATATATTTT; CDR3 length: 15; V gene: TRBV12-5; clone size: -; J gene: TRBJ1-3; D gene: -
CDR3 protein: CASSPPASGTYEQYF; CDR3 DNA: TGTGCCAGCAGTCCGCCCGCTAGCGGTACCTACGAGCAGTACTTC; CDR3 length: 15; V gene: TRBV28; clone size: -; J gene: TRBJ2-7; D gene: TRBD2
CDR3 protein: CASSPPDREAEAFF; CDR3 DNA: TGTGCCAGCTCACCGCCGGACAGGGAGGCGGAAGCTTTCTTT; CDR3 length: 14; V gene: TRBV18; clone size: once; J gene: TRBJ1-1; D gene: TRBD1
CDR3 protein: CASSTEGKLFF; CDR3 DNA: TGTGCCAGTAGTACCGAGGGAAAACTGTTTTTT; CDR3 length: 11; V gene: TRBV19; clone size: -; J gene: TRBJ1-4; D gene: -
CDR3 protein: CSASTPRHKNTEAFF; CDR3 DNA: TGCAGTGCCAGTACACCGAGACATAAGAACACTGAAGCTTTCTTT; CDR3 length: 15; V gene: TRBV20-1; clone size: -; J gene: TRBJ1-1; D gene: -
CDR3 protein: CASSQQPRTSGRLSSTDTQYF; CDR3 DNA: TGCGCCAGCAGCCAACAACCCCGGACTAGCGGGAGATTGTCTAGCACAGATACGCAGTATTTT; CDR3 length: 21; V gene: TRBV4-1; clone size: -; J gene: TRBJ2-3; D gene: TRBD2
CDR3 protein: CASSVGGGRTQETQYF; CDR3 DNA: TGTGCCAGCAGCGTAGGGGGCGGGAGGACTCAAGAGACCCAGTACTTC; CDR3 length: 16; V gene: TRBV9; clone size: -; J gene: TRBJ2-5; D gene: TRBD2
CDR3 protein: CASGLVDGSGGSYEQFF; CDR3 DNA: TGTGCTAGTGGTTTGGTAGATGGGTCGGGCGGGAGTTATGAGCAGTTCTTC; CDR3 length: 17; V gene: TRBV12-5; clone size: -; J gene: TRBJ2-1; D gene: TRBD2
CDR3 protein: CASSQDSRGEKLFF; CDR3 DNA: TGTGCCAGCAGCCAAGATTCCAGGGGCGAAAAACTGTTTTTT; CDR3 length: 14; V gene: TRBV3-1/TRBV3-2; clone size: -; J gene: TRBJ1-4; D gene: -
CDR3 protein: CAWSLGNANYGYTF; CDR3 DNA: TGTGCCTGGAGTCTGGGCAACGCTAACTATGGCTACACCTTC; CDR3 length: 14; V gene: TRBV30; clone size: -; J gene: TRBJ1-2; D gene: -
CDR3 protein: CSVPRRGDEAFF; CDR3 DNA: TGCAGCGTTCCCCGACGGGGAGACGAAGCTTTCTTT; CDR3 length: 12; V gene: TRBV29-1; clone size: many; J gene: TRBJ1-1; D gene: -
CDR3 protein: CASSLGQNTGELFF; CDR3 DNA: TGTGCCAGCAGCCTGGGACAAAACACCGGGGAGCTGTTTTTT; CDR3 length: 14; V gene: TRBV3-1/TRBV3-2; clone size: -; J gene: TRBJ2-2; D gene: -
CDR3 protein: CATSDLNPSGRTGNEQFF; CDR3 DNA: TGTGCCACCAGTGATTTAAACCCTAGCGGGAGAACCGGCAATGAGCAGTTCTTC; CDR3 length: 18; V gene: TRBV24-1; clone size: -; J gene: TRBJ2-1; D gene: TRBD2
CDR3 protein: CASSYQGRNQPQHF; CDR3 DNA: TGTGCCAGCAGTTATCAGGGGCGCAATCAGCCCCAGCATTTT; CDR3 length: 14; V gene: TRBV27; clone size: -; J gene: TRBJ1-5; D gene: -
CDR3 protein: CASSVEGADTQYF; CDR3 DNA: TGTGCCAGCAGTGTAGAGGGGGCGGATACGCAGTATTTT; CDR3 length: 13; V gene: TRBV6-4; clone size: -; J gene: TRBJ2-3; D gene: TRBD1
CDR3 protein: CAWSVVYHEQYF; CDR3 DNA: TGTGCCTGGAGTGTTGTCTACCACGAGCAGTACTTC; CDR3 length: 12; V gene: TRBV30; clone size: -; J gene: TRBJ2-7; D gene: -
CDR3 protein: CASSLDGQGYTGELFF; CDR3 DNA: TGTGCCAGCAGCTTAGATGGACAGGGCTACACCGGGGAGCTGTTTTTT; CDR3 length: 16; V gene: TRBV5-6; clone size: -; J gene: TRBJ2-2; D gene: TRBD1
CDR3 protein: CASSLGQGEAGELFF; CDR3 DNA: TGTGCCAGCAGCTTAGGACAGGGGGAGGCCGGGGAGCTGTTTTTT; CDR3 length: 15; V gene: TRBV7-9; clone size: once; J gene: TRBJ2-2; D gene: TRBD1
CDR3 protein: CASSLVERTGNTGELFF; CDR3 DNA: TGTGCCAGCAGCTTAGTAGAGAGGACAGGGAACACCGGGGAGCTGTTTTTT; CDR3 length: 17; V gene: TRBV11-2; clone size: -; J gene: TRBJ2-2; D gene: TRBD1
CDR3 protein: CASSLGQTPAGYTF; CDR3 DNA: TGTGCCAGCAGCTTAGGACAGACACCCGCTGGCTACACCTTC; CDR3 length: 14; V gene: TRBV7-2; clone size: -; J gene: TRBJ1-2; D gene: -
CDR3 protein: CAISEGLAGGLSYEQYF; CDR3 DNA: TGTGCCATCAGTGAGGGACTAGCGGGAGGCCTCTCCTACGAGCAGTACTTC; CDR3 length: 17; V gene: TRBV10-3; clone size: -; J gene: TRBJ2-7; D gene: TRBD2
CDR3 protein: CASSFRDNSYEQYF; CDR3 DNA: TGTGCCAGCAGTTTCCGGGACAACTCCTACGAGCAGTACTTC; CDR3 length: 14; V gene: TRBV6-5; clone size: -; J gene: TRBJ2-7; D gene: -
CDR3 protein: CASSQALLAVSTDTQYF; CDR3 DNA: TGTGCCAGCAGCCAAGCTCTTCTAGCGGTAAGCACAGATACGCAGTATTTT; CDR3 length: 17; V gene: TRBV3-1/TRBV3-2; clone size: -; J gene: TRBJ2-3; D gene: TRBD2
CDR3 protein: CSASHRAEETQYF; CDR3 DNA: TGCAGTGCTAGTCACAGGGCGGAGGAGACCCAGTACTTC; CDR3 length: 13; V gene: TRBV20-1; clone size: -; J gene: TRBJ2-5; D gene: -